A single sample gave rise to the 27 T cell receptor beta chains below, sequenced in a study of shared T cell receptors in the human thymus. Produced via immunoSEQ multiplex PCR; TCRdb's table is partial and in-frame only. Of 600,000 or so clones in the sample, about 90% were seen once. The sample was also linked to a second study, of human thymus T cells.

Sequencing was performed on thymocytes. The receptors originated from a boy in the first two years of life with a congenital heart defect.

CDR3 nucleotides: TGCGCCAGCAGCCCAGGAGCGGGACTAGCGGGGGGCCTAACGGTGGACGAGCAGTACTTC. Translation: CASSPGAGLAGGLTVDEQYF. This rearrangement joins TRBV5-1 to TRBJ2-7, with TRBD2 matching 15 bases. CDR1 is SGHRS, CDR2 YFSETQ, per germline. This CDR3 contains 20 residues. V lost 4 bases, J lost 5 bases, and 19 bases stayed unmatched.

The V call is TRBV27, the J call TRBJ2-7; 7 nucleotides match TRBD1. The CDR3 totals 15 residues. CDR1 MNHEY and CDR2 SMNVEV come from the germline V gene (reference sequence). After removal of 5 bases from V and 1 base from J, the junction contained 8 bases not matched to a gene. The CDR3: CASSLGQAFSYEQYF. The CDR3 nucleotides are TGTGCCAGCAGTCTCGGACAGGCTTTTTCCTACGAGCAGTACTTC.

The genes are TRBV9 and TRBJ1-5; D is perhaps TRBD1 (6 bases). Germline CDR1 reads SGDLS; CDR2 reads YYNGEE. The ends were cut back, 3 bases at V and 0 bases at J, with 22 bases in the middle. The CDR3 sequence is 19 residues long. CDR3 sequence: CASSAGEGDGSNSNQPQHF. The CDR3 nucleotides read TGTGCCAGCAGCGCGGGGGAGGGGGACGGCAGTAATAGCAATCAGCCCCAGCATTTT. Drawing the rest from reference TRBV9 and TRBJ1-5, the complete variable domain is DSGVTQTPKHLITATGQRVTLRCSPRSGDLSVYWYQQSLDQGLQFLIQYYNGEERAKGNILERFSAQQFPDLHSELNLSSLELGDSALYFCASSAGEGDGSNSNQPQHFGDGTRLSIL.

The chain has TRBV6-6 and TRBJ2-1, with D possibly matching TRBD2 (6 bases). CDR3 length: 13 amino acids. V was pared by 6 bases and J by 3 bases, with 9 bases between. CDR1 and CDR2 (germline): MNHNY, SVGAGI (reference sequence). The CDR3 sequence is CASRLAFYNEQFF. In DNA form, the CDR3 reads TGTGCCAGCAGACTAGCCTTCTACAATGAGCAGTTCTTC.

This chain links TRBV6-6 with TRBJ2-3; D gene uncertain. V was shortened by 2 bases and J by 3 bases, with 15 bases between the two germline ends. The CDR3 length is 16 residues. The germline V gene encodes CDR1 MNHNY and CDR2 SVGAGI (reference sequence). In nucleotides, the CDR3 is TGTGCCAGCAGTTACCTCGGCAGGATATTGACAGATACGCAGTATTTT. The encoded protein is CASSYLGRILTDTQYF.

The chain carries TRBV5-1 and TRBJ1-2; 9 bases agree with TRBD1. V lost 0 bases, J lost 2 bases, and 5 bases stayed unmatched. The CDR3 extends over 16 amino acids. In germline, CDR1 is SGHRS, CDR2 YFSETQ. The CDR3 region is CASSLDRGTGNYGYTF. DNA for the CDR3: TGCGCCAGCAGCTTGGATAGGGGGACAGGGAACTATGGCTACACCTTC. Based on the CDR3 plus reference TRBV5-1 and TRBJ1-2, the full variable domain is KAGVTQTPRYLIKTRGQQVTLSCSPISGHRSVSWYQQTPGQGLQFLFEYFSETQRNKGNFPGRFSGRQFSNSRSEMNVSTLELGDSALYLCASSLDRGTGNYGYTFGSGTRLTVV.

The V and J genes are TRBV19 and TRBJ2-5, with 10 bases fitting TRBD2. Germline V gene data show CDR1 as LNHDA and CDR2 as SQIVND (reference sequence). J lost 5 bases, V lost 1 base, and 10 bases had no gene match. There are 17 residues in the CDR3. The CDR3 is CASSIAGGSGRKETQYF. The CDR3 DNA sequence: TGTGCCAGTAGTATAGCGGGGGGTAGCGGGAGGAAGGAGACCCAGTACTTC.

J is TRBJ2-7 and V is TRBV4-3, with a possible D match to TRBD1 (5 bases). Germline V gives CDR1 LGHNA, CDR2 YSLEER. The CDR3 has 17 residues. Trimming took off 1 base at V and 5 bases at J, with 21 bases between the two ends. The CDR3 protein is CASSQANLGPPPDEQYF. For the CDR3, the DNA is TGCGCCAGCAGCCAAGCCAACCTGGGGCCTCCTCCGGACGAGCAGTACTTC.

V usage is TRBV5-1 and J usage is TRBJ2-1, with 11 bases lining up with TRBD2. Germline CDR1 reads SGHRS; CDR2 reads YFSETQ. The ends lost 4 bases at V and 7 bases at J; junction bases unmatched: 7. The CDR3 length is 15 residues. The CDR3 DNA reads TGCGCCAGCAGCCCGGCTAGCGGGGGGCGGAATGAGCAGTTCTTC. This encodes CASSPASGGRNEQFF.

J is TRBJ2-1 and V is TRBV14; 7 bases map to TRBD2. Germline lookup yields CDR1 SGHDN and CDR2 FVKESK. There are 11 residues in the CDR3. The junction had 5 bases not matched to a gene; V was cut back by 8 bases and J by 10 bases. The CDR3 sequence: CASRGRREQFF. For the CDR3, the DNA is TGTGCCAGCCGCGGGAGACGGGAGCAGTTCTTC.

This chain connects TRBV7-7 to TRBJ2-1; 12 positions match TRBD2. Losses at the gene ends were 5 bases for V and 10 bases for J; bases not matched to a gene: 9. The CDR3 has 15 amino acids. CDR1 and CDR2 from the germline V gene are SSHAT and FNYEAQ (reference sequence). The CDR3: CASSPRLAGEGEQFF. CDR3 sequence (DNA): TGTGCCAGCAGCCCCCGACTAGCGGGAGAGGGGGAGCAGTTCTTC.

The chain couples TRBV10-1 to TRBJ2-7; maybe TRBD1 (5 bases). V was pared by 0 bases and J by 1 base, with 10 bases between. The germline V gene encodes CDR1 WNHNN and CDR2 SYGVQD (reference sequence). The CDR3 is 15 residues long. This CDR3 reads CASSESTGPSYEQYF. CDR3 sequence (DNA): TGCGCCAGCAGTGAGTCAACAGGCCCTTCCTACGAGCAGTACTTC.

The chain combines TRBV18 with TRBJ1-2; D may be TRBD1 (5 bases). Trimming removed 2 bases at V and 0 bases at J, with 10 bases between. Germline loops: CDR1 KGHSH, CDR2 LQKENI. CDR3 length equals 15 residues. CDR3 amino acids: CASSPRQRTNYGYTF. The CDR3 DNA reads TGTGCCAGCTCACCAAGACAGCGAACTAACTATGGCTACACCTTC.

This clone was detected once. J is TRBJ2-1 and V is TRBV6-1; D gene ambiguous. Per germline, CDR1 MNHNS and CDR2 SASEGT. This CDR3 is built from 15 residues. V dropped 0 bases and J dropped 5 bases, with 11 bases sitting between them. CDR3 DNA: TGTGCCAGCAGTGAAGCTTCGCAGGCAAACAATGAGCAGTTCTTC. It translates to CASSEASQANNEQFF.

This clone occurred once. The chain's CDR3 is CASSSGLAGDYATDTQYF. The CDR3 bases are TGTGCCAGCAGCTCGGGACTAGCGGGGGACTACGCCACAGATACGCAGTATTTT. The chain is built from TRBV7-2 and TRBJ2-3; the match to TRBD2 covers 14 bases. The CDR3 has 18 amino acids. Germline loops: CDR1 SGHTA, CDR2 FQGNSA. J gave up 2 bases and V 4 bases, and 8 bases lay outside the gene matches.

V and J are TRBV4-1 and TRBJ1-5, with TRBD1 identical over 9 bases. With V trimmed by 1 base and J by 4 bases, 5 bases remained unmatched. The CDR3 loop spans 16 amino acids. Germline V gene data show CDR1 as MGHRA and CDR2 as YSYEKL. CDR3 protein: CASSQADRGRNQPQHF. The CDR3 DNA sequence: TGCGCCAGCAGCCAAGCGGACAGGGGAAGAAATCAGCCCCAGCATTTT.

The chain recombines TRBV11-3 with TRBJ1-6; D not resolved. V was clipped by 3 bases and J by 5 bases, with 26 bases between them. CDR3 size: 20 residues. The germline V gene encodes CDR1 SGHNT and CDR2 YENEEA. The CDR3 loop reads CASSFTPPNREEFHNSPLHF. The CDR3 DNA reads TGTGCCAGCAGCTTCACGCCGCCAAACCGGGAGGAGTTCCATAATTCACCCCTCCACTTT.

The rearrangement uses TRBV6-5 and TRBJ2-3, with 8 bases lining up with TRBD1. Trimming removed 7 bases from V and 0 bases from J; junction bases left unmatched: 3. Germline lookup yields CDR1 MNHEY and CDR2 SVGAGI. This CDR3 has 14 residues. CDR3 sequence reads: CASNDRGSTDTQYF. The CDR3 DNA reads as TGTGCCAGCAACGACAGGGGTAGCACAGATACGCAGTATTTT.

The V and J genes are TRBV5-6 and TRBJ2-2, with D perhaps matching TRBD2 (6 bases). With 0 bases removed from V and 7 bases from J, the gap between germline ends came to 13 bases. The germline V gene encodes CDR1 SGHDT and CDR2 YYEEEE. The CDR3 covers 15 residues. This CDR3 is CASSLVPGDGGELFF. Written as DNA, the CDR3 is TGTGCCAGCAGCTTGGTCCCGGGAGACGGCGGGGAGCTGTTTTTT. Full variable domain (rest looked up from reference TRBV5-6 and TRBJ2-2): DAGVTQSPTHLIKTRGQQVTLRCSPKSGHDTVSWYQQALGQGPQFIFQYYEEEERQRGNFPDRFSGHQFPNYSSELNVNALLLGDSALYLCASSLVPGDGGELFFGEGSRLTVL.

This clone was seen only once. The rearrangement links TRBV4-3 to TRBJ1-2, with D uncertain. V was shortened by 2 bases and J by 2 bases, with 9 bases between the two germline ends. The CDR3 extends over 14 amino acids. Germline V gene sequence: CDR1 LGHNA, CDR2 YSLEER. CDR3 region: CASSQREENYGYTF. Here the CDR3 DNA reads TGCGCCAGCAGCCAACGGGAGGAAAACTATGGCTACACCTTC.

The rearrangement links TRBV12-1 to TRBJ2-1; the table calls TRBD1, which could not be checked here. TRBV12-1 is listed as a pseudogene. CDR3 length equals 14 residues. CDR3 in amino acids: CASSLRGPCNEQFF. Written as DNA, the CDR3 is TGTGCCAGCAGCCTAAGGGGCCCCTGCAATGAGCAGTTCTTC.

This CDR3 is CASRDTFPYGYTF. The CDR3 coding sequence is TGTGCCAGTAGGGACACCTTCCCCTATGGCTACACCTTC. The gene calls are TRBV19 and TRBJ1-2, with D possibly matching TRBD1 (5 bases). From germline, CDR1 is LNHDA and CDR2 SQIVND (reference sequence). The CDR3 is 13 residues long. The germline V and J ends were trimmed by 6 bases and 4 bases, with 12 bases remaining between them.

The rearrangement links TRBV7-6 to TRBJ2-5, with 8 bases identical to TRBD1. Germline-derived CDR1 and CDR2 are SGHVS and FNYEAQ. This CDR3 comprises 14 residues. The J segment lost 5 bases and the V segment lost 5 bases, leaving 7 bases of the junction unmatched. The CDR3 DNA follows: TGTGCCAGCAGCCCCGGACAGGGAACGGAGACCCAGTACTTC. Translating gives CASSPGQGTETQYF.

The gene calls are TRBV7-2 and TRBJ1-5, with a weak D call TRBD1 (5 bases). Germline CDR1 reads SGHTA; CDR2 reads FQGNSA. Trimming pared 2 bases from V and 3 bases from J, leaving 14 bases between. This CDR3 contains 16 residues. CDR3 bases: TGTGCCAGCAGCTTAATCTTTAGGGGAACCAATCAGCCCCAGCATTTT. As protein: CASSLIFRGTNQPQHF.

CDR3 region: CASSQETDSNQPQHF. DNA of the CDR3: TGCGCCAGCAGCCAAGAAACAGATAGCAATCAGCCCCAGCATTTT. The V call is TRBV4-3, the J call TRBJ1-5, with no clear D. The CDR3 is 15 amino acids. Looked up from germline, CDR1 is LGHNA and CDR2 is YSLEER. V was cut by 0 bases and J by 0 bases, with 6 bases left in between.

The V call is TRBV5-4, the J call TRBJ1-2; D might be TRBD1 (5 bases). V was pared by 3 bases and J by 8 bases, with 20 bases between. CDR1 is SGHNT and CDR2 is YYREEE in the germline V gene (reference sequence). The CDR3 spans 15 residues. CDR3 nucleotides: TGTGCCAGCAGCTCGGGACTCAGGGAGGTTAGCGGCTACACCTTC. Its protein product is CASSSGLREVSGYTF.

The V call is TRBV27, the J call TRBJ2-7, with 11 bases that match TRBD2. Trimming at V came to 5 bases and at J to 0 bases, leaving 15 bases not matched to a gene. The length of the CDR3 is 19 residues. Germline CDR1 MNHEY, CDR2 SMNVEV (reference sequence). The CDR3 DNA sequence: TGTGCCAGCAGTCCCAGGTCTAGCGGGAGGCCTTCCCACTCCTACGAGCAGTACTTC. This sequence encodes CASSPRSSGRPSHSYEQYF.